This is a list of T cell receptor beta chains from one sample in a study of neoadjuvant nivolumab and ipilimumab in lung cancer. Sequencing was performed with immunoSEQ multiplex PCR; in TCRdb, only in-frame clones are kept and a portion is missing. Among fewer than 35,000 clones, less than 95% were seen once, and the ten largest hold approximately 4.6%. This specimen consisted of peripheral blood, obtained after neoadjuvant nivolumab, alone or with ipilimumab, at or shortly before surgery. Receptors originate from an adult with non-small cell lung cancer. Both conserved end residues are part of each CDR3. D genes are given only for firm matches. Size values are once, few and many counts, or a class for expanded clones, and some rows have none.

TRBV28,TRBJ1-1,NA,NA,16,CASSLHGRLGFTEAFF,TGTGCCAGCAGTTTACACGGACGGTTGGGGTTCACTGAAGCTTTCTTT
TRBV2,TRBJ1-1,NA,NA,13,CASRDDLNSEAFF,TGTGCCAGCAGGGACGACTTAAACTCTGAAGCTTTCTTT
TRBV5-5,TRBJ2-3,NA,NA,16,CASSLIGALGADTQYF,TGTGCCAGCAGCTTGATAGGGGCACTTGGAGCCGATACGCAGTATTTT
TRBV7-9,TRBJ1-1,NA,NA,15,CASSLQGLGNTEAFF,TGTGCCAGCAGCTTACAGGGGTTGGGGAACACTGAAGCTTTCTTT
TRBV9,TRBJ1-2,TRBD1,NA,14,CASSKDRGDYGYTF,TGTGCCAGCAGCAAAGACAGGGGGGACTATGGCTACACCTTC
TRBV11-2,TRBJ2-5,NA,NA,14,CASSLGGGAETQYF,TGTGCCAGCAGCTTAGGTGGCGGGGCAGAGACCCAGTACTTC
TRBV9,TRBJ2-1,NA,NA,13,CASSVVVLDEQFF,TGTGCCAGCAGCGTAGTCGTCCTCGATGAGCAGTTCTTC
TRBV19,TRBJ2-1,TRBD2,NA,15,CASSIIAGQHNEQFF,TGTGCCAGTAGTATTATAGCGGGGCAACACAATGAGCAGTTCTTC
TRBV15,TRBJ1-1,NA,NA,14,CATRPPSGHTEAFF,TGTGCCACCAGGCCCCCGAGCGGGCACACTGAAGCTTTCTTT
TRBV7-9,TRBJ1-1,NA,NA,14,CASTITGSNTEAFF,TGTGCCAGCACCATAACAGGCTCGAACACTGAAGCTTTCTTT
TRBV5-5,TRBJ2-2,TRBD2,NA,14,CASSLAGGPGELFF,TGTGCCAGCAGCTTAGCGGGGGGGCCCGGGGAGCTGTTTTTT
TRBV5-1,TRBJ1-1,NA,NA,13,CASSWGENTEAFF,TGCGCCAGCAGCTGGGGGGAGAACACTGAAGCTTTCTTT
TRBV6-1,TRBJ2-7,TRBD1,NA,15,CASSELGQGTYEQYF,TGTGCCAGCAGTGAACTAGGACAGGGGACCTACGAGCAGTACTTC
TRBV18,TRBJ2-7,NA,NA,14,CASWPRGDDHEQYF,TGTGCCAGCTGGCCCCGGGGAGACGACCACGAGCAGTACTTC
TRBV9,TRBJ2-2,TRBD1,once,15,CASSARDRATGELFF,TGTGCCAGCAGCGCCCGGGACAGAGCCACCGGGGAGCTGTTTTTT
TRBV29-1,TRBJ1-1,NA,NA,11,CSVDIDARAFF,TGCAGCGTTGATATAGACGCCAGGGCTTTCTTT
TRBV5-5,TRBJ2-1,TRBD2,NA,14,CASSLGVPGGEQFF,TGTGCCAGCAGCTTGGGTGTTCCGGGGGGAGAGCAGTTCTTC
TRBV6-1,TRBJ2-7,NA,NA,14,CASSEVGTLYEQYF,TGTGCCAGCAGTGAAGTAGGGACCCTATACGAGCAGTACTTC
TRBV4-1,TRBJ1-6,NA,once,16,CASSQDRVGGNSPLHF,TGCGCCAGCAGCCAAGATCGCGTAGGGGGGAATTCACCCCTCCACTTT
TRBV7-2,TRBJ2-2,NA,NA,15,CASSLDSANTGELFF,TGTGCCAGCAGCTTAGACAGCGCGAACACCGGGGAGCTGTTTTTT
TRBV7-2,TRBJ2-5,NA,few,16,CASSLGGQGRSETQYF,TGTGCCAGCAGCTTAGGTGGGCAGGGTCGGTCAGAGACCCAGTACTTC
TRBV6-1,TRBJ1-4,NA,NA,13,CASSVRPLEKLFF,TGTGCCAGCAGTGTTAGGCCTCTGGAAAAACTGTTTTTT
TRBV5-4,TRBJ1-6,NA,NA,15,CASSLEGRLGSPLHF,TGTGCCAGCAGCTTGGAAGGCAGGCTGGGTTCACCCCTCCACTTT
TRBV25-1,TRBJ1-4,TRBD1,NA,18,CASSEASGGAATNEKLFF,TGTGCCAGCAGTGAAGCTTCAGGGGGAGCGGCAACTAATGAAAAACTGTTTTTT
TRBV5-1,TRBJ1-1,NA,NA,15,CASSLVSGPNTEAFF,TGCGCCAGCAGCTTGGTTTCTGGGCCGAACACTGAAGCTTTCTTT
TRBV5-1,TRBJ1-2,NA,NA,15,CASSLGGGSNYGYTF,TGCGCCAGCAGCTTGGGGGGGGGCTCGAACTATGGCTACACCTTC
TRBV7-9,TRBJ2-7,NA,NA,11,CASSLTYEQYF,TGTGCCAGCAGCTTGACCTACGAGCAGTACTTC
TRBV4-1,TRBJ2-7,TRBD1,NA,15,CASSQTWDSVYEQYF,TGCGCCAGCAGCCAGACGTGGGACAGCGTTTACGAGCAGTACTTC
TRBV7-9,TRBJ2-1,NA,NA,15,CASSLGSGENNEQFF,TGTGCCAGCAGCTTAGGTTCAGGGGAGAACAATGAGCAGTTCTTC
TRBV2,TRBJ1-5,TRBD1,NA,18,CASTPPGPGTGARQPQHF,TGTGCCAGCACCCCCCCCGGGCCCGGGACAGGGGCTCGCCAGCCCCAGCATTTT
TRBV7-9,TRBJ1-5,NA,NA,14,CASSLGTGNQPQHF,TGTGCCAGCAGCTTAGGCACAGGGAATCAGCCCCAGCATTTT
TRBV6-6,TRBJ2-7,NA,NA,13,CASSSGYTYEQYF,TGTGCCAGCTCGTCAGGGTATACCTACGAGCAGTACTTC
TRBV12-2,TRBJ1-2,NA,NA,14,CASHPAGEGGGYTF,TGTGCAAGTCACCCCGCGGGGGAAGGAGGTGGCTACACCTTC
TRBV4-1,TRBJ2-2,TRBD2,NA,14,CASRGSGGTGELFF,TGCGCCAGCAGGGGGAGCGGGGGAACCGGGGAGCTGTTTTTT
TRBV29-1,TRBJ1-4,NA,NA,10,CSVLDEKLFF,TGCAGCGTCCTCGATGAAAAACTGTTTTTT
TRBV5-1,TRBJ1-1,NA,NA,16,CASSLDGLGALTEAFF,TGCGCCAGCAGCTTGGATGGTTTGGGGGCGCTTACTGAAGCTTTCTTT
TRBV30,TRBJ1-6,NA,NA,16,CAWRGANSGDNSPLHF,TGTGCCTGGAGGGGGGCTAATAGTGGGGATAATTCACCCCTCCACTTT
TRBV5-4,TRBJ1-1,NA,NA,12,CASRDGGTEAFF,TGTGCCAGCCGGGACGGGGGAACTGAAGCTTTCTTT
TRBV2,TRBJ2-7,NA,NA,13,CASSEPRSYEQYF,TGTGCCAGCAGTGAACCTCGATCCTACGAGCAGTACTTC
TRBV10-1,TRBJ2-3,NA,NA,13,CASSEGGTDTQYF,TGCGCCAGCAGTGAGGGTGGGACAGATACGCAGTATTTT
TRBV5-5,TRBJ2-2,NA,NA,15,CASSLEGGTTGELFF,TGTGCCAGCAGCTTGGAAGGAGGGACCACCGGGGAGCTGTTTTTT
TRBV12-5,TRBJ1-1,TRBD1,NA,15,CASGFGQGVFTEAFF,TGTGCTAGTGGTTTTGGGCAGGGGGTTTTTACTGAAGCTTTCTTT